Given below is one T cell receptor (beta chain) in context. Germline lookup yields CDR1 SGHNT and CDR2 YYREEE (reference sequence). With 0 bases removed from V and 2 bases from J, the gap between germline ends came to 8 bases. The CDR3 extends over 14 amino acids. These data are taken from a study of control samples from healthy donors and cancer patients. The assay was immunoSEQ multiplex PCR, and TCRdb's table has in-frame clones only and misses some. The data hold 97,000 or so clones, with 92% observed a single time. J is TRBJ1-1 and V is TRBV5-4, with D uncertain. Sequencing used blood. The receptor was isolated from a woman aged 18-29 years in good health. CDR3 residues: CASSLVAANTEAFF. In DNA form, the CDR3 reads TGTGCCAGCAGCTTGGTAGCGGCCAACACTGAAGCTTTCTTT.